The 6 T cell receptor beta chains in this list originate from one sample, sequenced in a study of blood T cell repertoires in COVID-19. TCRdb's copy holds only in-frame clones and misses some; the assay was immunoSEQ multiplex PCR. There are 350,000 to 450,000 clones in the sample; around 85% occur only once, and roughly 3.4% lies in the top ten. The sample consisted of peripheral blood. The receptors originated from a woman younger than 30 with acute or convalescent COVID-19.

The rearrangement uses TRBV27 and TRBJ1-1; maybe TRBD1 (5 bases). The CDR3 is 14 amino acids. V lost 2 bases, J lost 7 bases, and 14 bases lay in between. Germline V gene data show CDR1 as MNHEY and CDR2 as SMNVEV (reference sequence). The CDR3 is CASSLGEGFSEAFF. CDR3 in DNA: TGTGCCAGCAGTTTAGGGGAGGGGTTTAGTGAAGCTTTCTTT.

J is TRBJ1-5 and V is TRBV12-3 or TRBV12-4; a possible D gene is TRBD1 (5 bases). Between the trimmed V and J ends, which lost 8 bases and 12 bases, there was a span of 17 bases. The CDR3 is 12 residues long. CDR3 amino acids: CASSDQGTSQHF. The CDR3, as DNA: TGTGCCAGCTCTGACCAGGGTACAAGCCAGCATTTT.

The chain employs TRBV7-3 and TRBJ2-1; 7 bases line up with TRBD2. Germline CDR1 and CDR2: SGHTA and FQGTGA. There are 17 residues in the CDR3. Trimming removed 4 bases from V and 4 bases from J; junction bases left unmatched: 13. CDR3 in DNA: TGTGCCAGCAGCTCACAAGCGGGGCGCACGGGGTACAATGAGCAGTTCTTC. This translates into CASSSQAGRTGYNEQFF. Full variable domain (missing parts from reference TRBV7-3 and TRBJ2-1): GAGVSQTPSNKVTEKGKYVELRCDPISGHTALYWYRQSLGQGPEFLIYFQGTGAADDSGLPNDRFFAVRPEGSVSTLKIQRTERGDSAVYLCASSSQAGRTGYNEQFFGPGTRLTVL.

The chain couples TRBV5-1 to TRBJ2-1, with D hard to call. The CDR3 sequence is 14 residues long. Trimming cost V 2 bases and J 7 bases, with 13 bases left between them. CDR1 is SGHRS and CDR2 is YFSETQ in the germline V gene. CDR3 DNA: TGCGCCAGCAGCTTCTCGCCGAGATCAAATGAGCAGTTCTTC. As protein: CASSFSPRSNEQFF.

V usage is TRBV19 and J usage is TRBJ2-5; TRBD1 aligns across 9 bases. CDR3 length: 15 amino acids. Trimming removed 8 bases from V and 2 bases from J; junction bases left unmatched: 9. Germline assignment: CDR1 LNHDA and CDR2 SQIVND (reference sequence). The DNA for the CDR3 is TGTGCCAGTGCCCCCGGGACAGGGCTTCAAGAGACCCAGTACTTC. Its protein product is CASAPGTGLQETQYF.

This chain uses TRBV2 with TRBJ1-4; D uncertain. The CDR3 runs to 14 residues. The V gene lost 8 bases and the J gene lost 0 bases, with 10 bases spanning the gap. Germline V gene sequence: CDR1 SNHLY, CDR2 FYNNEI. This CDR3 is CASFPLTTNEKLFF. The DNA for the CDR3 is TGTGCCAGCTTCCCACTAACAACTAATGAAAAACTGTTTTTT.